The 14 T cell receptor beta chains below all came from one sample that was sequenced in a study of blood T cell repertoires in COVID-19. The repertoire was sequenced with immunoSEQ multiplex PCR; TCRdb's copy has only in-frame clones and lacks some. Of 160,000 or so clones listed, approximately 82% are singletons. Sequencing was carried out using PBMCs or T cells enriched from blood (not recorded which). These receptor sequences come from a man in his fifties who had recovered from COVID-19.

V usage is TRBV19 and J usage is TRBJ1-1, with unresolved D. V was clipped by 11 bases and J by 5 bases, with 24 bases between them. This CDR3 has 15 residues. CDR1 and CDR2 (germline): LNHDA, SQIVND (reference sequence). The CDR3 sequence is CAFKSVAPAGTEAFF. The CDR3 DNA reads TGTGCCTTTAAGAGCGTTGCGCCTGCGGGGACTGAAGCTTTCTTT.

The V and J genes are TRBV3-1 (or the pseudogene TRBV3-2) and TRBJ2-5; TRBD2 matches at 8 bases. V dropped 5 bases and J dropped 0; count of bases not matched to a gene: 8. The germline V gene encodes CDR1 LGHDT and CDR2 YNNKEL (reference sequence). There are 16 residues in the CDR3. CDR3 DNA sequence: TGTGCCAGCAGCTCCTCTGGCGGGGGGTACCAAGAGACCCAGTACTTC. This translates into CASSSSGGGYQETQYF.

This chain uses TRBV13 with TRBJ2-3; TRBD1 matches at 9 bases. Germline trimming cut 4 bases from V and 0 bases from J; bases unmatched to any gene: 5. The CDR3 runs to 16 residues. Looked up from germline, CDR1 is PRHDT and CDR2 is FYEKMQ (reference sequence). CDR3 residues: CASSSGTGKSTDTQYF. In DNA form, the CDR3 reads TGTGCCAGCAGCTCCGGGACAGGGAAAAGCACAGATACGCAGTATTTT. The full variable domain, rest sourced from reference TRBV13 and TRBJ2-3, is AAGVIQSPRHLIKEKRETATLKCYPIPRHDTVYWYQQGPGQDPQFLISFYEKMQSDKGSIPDRFSAQQFSDYHSELNMSSLELGDSALYFCASSSGTGKSTDTQYFGPGTRLTVL.

The V call is TRBV11-1, the J call TRBJ2-2; 7 bases are a match to TRBD1. The germline gives CDR1 SGHAT, CDR2 FQDESV (reference sequence). The length of the CDR3 is 16 residues. V lost 3 bases, J lost 2 bases, and 6 bases stayed unmatched. This CDR3 is CASSLQTGINTGELFF. The CDR3 bases are TGTGCCAGCAGCTTGCAGACAGGGATTAACACCGGGGAGCTGTTTTTT.

This clone was observed once. The chain is built from TRBV7-2 and TRBJ2-5, with 11 bases that match TRBD2. Germline CDR1 SGHTA, CDR2 FQGNSA. This CDR3 region has 14 residues. After removal of 6 bases from V and 5 bases from J, the junction contained 5 bases not matched to a gene. The CDR3 sequence: CASSRSGGAETQYF. The CDR3 region has the DNA TGTGCCAGCAGTCGTAGCGGGGGGGCGGAGACCCAGTACTTC.

This clone was observed a single time. This chain joins TRBV12-3 or TRBV12-4 and TRBJ1-1; 8 positions agree with TRBD1. This CDR3 has 13 amino acids. Trimming removed 6 bases from V and 1 base from J; junction bases left unmatched: 1. CDR3 sequence reads: CASSDRGNTEAFF. The CDR3, as DNA: TGTGCCAGCAGCGACAGGGGGAACACTGAAGCTTTCTTT.

The sample holds one count of this clone. The chain recombines TRBV10-2 with TRBJ2-7; the D is unclear. The CDR3 is 12 amino acids. The V end lost 6 bases, the J end lost 0 bases, and 6 bases lay between the germline ends. Germline CDR1 and CDR2: WSHSY and SAAADI. DNA of the CDR3: TGCGCCAGCAGGAGAAACTCCTACGAGCAGTACTTC. Encoded protein: CASRRNSYEQYF.

The V gene is TRBV5-1, the J gene TRBJ1-5; TRBD1 might be the D (5 bases). The CDR3 length is 15 residues. Germline V gene lookup returns CDR1 SGHRS and CDR2 YFSETQ. V gave up 5 bases and J gave up 4 bases, with 16 bases separating them. The CDR3 bases are TGCGCCAGCAGTCCCATTTCGGGGGGGAATCAGCCCCAGCATTTT. The encoded protein is CASSPISGGNQPQHF. Supplemented by reference TRBV5-1 and TRBJ1-5, the full variable domain reads KAGVTQTPRYLIKTRGQQVTLSCSPISGHRSVSWYQQTPGQGLQFLFEYFSETQRNKGNFPGRFSGRQFSNSRSEMNVSTLELGDSALYLCASSPISGGNQPQHFGDGTRLSIL.

This rearrangement joins TRBV3-1 (or the pseudogene TRBV3-2) to TRBJ1-5; D call uncertain. Germline values: CDR1 LGHDT, CDR2 YNNKEL (reference sequence). V was clipped by 0 bases and J by 2 bases, with 8 bases between them. This CDR3 is 15 amino acids long. The chain's CDR3 is CASSQDVSGNQPQHF. For the CDR3, the DNA is TGTGCCAGCAGCCAAGATGTCTCTGGCAATCAGCCCCAGCATTTT.

V usage is TRBV9 and J usage is TRBJ1-1, with D unresolved. With 0 bases removed from V and 1 base from J, the gap between germline ends came to 10 bases. Germline V gene sequence: CDR1 SGDLS, CDR2 YYNGEE. This CDR3 has 15 amino acids. CDR3 amino acids: CASSVGRDTNTEAFF. DNA for the CDR3: TGTGCCAGCAGCGTAGGTCGGGATACGAACACTGAAGCTTTCTTT.

The chain carries TRBV18 and TRBJ2-3, with TRBD2 matching 7 bases. The CDR3 has 15 residues. Trimming took 5 bases from V and 5 from J; bases not matched to a gene: 10. CDR1 is KGHSH and CDR2 is LQKENI in the germline V gene. The CDR3 DNA is TGTGCCAGCTCAACGAGGACTAGGCCGGGAGATACGCAGTATTTT. Protein product: CASSTRTRPGDTQYF.

This clone came up a few times. CDR3 coding DNA: TGTGCCTGGACAGGGGTGACCTCTGGGGCCAACGTCCTGACTTTC. Translation: CAWTGVTSGANVLTF. The chain couples TRBV30 to TRBJ2-6, with D possibly matching TRBD1 (6 bases). Trimming took off 4 bases at V and 0 bases at J, with 10 bases between the two ends. CDR3 length equals 15 residues. Germline loops: CDR1 GTSNPN, CDR2 SVGIG (reference sequence).

The V call is TRBV19, the J call TRBJ1-1, with a weak D call TRBD1 (6 bases). The CDR3 runs to 13 residues. Germline V gene lookup returns CDR1 LNHDA and CDR2 SQIVND (reference sequence). Deletions cut 4 bases from V and 1 base from J, with 7 bases between. The CDR3: CASSRTANTEAFF. The CDR3 nucleotides read TGTGCCAGTAGTAGGACAGCGAACACTGAAGCTTTCTTT.

This chain connects TRBV3-1 (or the pseudogene TRBV3-2) to TRBJ1-2, with 7 bases lining up with TRBD1. The CDR3 is 16 amino acids. V lost 6 bases and J lost 2; bases outside the gene matches: 12. Per germline, CDR1 LGHDT and CDR2 YNNKEL (reference sequence). DNA for the CDR3: TGTGCCAGCAGGAACACAGGGACAGTTCAAAACTATGGCTACACCTTC. Its translation is CASRNTGTVQNYGYTF.